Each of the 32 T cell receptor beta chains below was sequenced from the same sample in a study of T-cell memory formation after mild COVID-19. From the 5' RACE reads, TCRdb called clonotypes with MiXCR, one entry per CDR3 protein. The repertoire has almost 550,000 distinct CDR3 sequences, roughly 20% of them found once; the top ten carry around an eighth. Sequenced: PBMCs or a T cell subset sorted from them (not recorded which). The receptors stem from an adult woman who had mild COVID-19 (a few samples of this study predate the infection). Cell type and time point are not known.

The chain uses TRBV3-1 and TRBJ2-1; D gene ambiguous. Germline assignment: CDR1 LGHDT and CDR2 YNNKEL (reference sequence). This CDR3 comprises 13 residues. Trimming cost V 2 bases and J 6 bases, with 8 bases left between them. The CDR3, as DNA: TGTGCCAGCAGCCAACTTAGCTCCAATGAGCAGTTCTTC. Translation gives CASSQLSSNEQFF.

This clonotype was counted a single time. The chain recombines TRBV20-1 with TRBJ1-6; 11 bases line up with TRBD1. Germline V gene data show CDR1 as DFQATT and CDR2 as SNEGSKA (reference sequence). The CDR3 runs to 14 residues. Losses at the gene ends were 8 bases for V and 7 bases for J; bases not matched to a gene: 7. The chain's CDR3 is CSRDRGVRNSPLHF. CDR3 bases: TGCAGTAGGGACAGGGGGGTTAGGAATTCACCCCTCCACTTT.

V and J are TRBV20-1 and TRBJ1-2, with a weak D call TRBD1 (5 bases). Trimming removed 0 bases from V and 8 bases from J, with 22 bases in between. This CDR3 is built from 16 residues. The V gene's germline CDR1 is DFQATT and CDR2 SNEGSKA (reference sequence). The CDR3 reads CSARDPPGRDERGYTF. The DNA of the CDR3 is TGCAGTGCTAGAGATCCGCCCGGCAGGGATGAAAGGGGCTACACCTTC.

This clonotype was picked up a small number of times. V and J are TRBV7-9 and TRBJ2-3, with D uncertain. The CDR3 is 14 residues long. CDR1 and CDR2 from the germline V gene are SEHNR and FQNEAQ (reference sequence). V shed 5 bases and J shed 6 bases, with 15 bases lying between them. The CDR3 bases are TGTGCCAGCAGCAGTGACTGGGGAAGGGATACGCAGTATTTT. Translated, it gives CASSSDWGRDTQYF.

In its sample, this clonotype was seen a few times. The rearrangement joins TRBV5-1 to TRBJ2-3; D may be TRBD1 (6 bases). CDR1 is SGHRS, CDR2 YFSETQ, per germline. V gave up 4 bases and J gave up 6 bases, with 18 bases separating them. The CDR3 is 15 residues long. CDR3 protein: CASSVTGSGWDTQYF. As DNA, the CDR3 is TGCGCCAGCAGCGTGACAGGCTCTGGGTGGGATACGCAGTATTTT.

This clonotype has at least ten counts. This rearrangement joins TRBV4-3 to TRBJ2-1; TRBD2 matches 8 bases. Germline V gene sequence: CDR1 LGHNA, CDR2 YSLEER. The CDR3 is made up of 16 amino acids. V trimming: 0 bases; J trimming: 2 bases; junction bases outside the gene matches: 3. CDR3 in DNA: TGCGCCAGCAGCCAAGATCCGGGAGGGGCCTACAATGAGCAGTTCTTC. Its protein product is CASSQDPGGAYNEQFF.

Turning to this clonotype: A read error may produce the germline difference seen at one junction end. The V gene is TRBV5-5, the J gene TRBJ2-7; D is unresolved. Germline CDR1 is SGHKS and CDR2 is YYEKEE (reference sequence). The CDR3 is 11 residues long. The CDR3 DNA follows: TGTGCCAGCGGGCACAACTACCAGCAGTACTTC. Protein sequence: CASGHNYQQYF.

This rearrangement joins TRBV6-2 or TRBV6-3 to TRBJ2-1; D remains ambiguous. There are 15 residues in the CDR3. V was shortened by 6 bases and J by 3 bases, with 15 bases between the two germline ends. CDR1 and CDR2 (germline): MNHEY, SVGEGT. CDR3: CASSLLEHGYNEQFF. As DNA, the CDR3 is TGTGCCAGCAGCCTACTTGAACACGGCTACAATGAGCAGTTCTTC.

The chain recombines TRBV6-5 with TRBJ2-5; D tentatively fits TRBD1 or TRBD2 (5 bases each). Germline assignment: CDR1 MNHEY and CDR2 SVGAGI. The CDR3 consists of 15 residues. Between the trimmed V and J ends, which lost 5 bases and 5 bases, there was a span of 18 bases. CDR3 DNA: TGTGCCAGCAGTCACTTGACTTCCAGGGAGGAGACCCAGTACTTC. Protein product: CASSHLTSREETQYF.

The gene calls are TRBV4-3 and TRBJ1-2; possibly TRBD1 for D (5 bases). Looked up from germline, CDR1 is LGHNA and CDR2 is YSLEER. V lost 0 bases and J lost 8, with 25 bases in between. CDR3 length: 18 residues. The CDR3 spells CASSQDLRGGTAGWGYTF. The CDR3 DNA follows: TGCGCCAGCAGCCAAGACCTCCGGGGGGGAACGGCCGGCTGGGGCTACACCTTC.

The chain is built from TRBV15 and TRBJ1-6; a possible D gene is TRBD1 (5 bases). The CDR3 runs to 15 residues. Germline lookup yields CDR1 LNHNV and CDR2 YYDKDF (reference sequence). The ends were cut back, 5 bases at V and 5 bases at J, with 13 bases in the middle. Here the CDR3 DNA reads TGTGCCACCAGCGGCAGGATGGGGGATAATTCACCCCTCCACTTT. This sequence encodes CATSGRMGDNSPLHF.

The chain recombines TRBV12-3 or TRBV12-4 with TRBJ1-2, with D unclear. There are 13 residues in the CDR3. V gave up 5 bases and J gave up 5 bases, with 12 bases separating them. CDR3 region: CASSPRGPYGYTF. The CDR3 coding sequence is TGTGCCAGCAGTCCCCGGGGTCCGTATGGCTACACCTTC.

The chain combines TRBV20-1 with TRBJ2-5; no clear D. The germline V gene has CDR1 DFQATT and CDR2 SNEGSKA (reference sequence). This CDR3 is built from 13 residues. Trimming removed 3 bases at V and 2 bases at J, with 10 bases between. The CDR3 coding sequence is TGCAGTGCTAGTAGCCACCAACAAGAGACCCAGTACTTC. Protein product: CSASSHQQETQYF.

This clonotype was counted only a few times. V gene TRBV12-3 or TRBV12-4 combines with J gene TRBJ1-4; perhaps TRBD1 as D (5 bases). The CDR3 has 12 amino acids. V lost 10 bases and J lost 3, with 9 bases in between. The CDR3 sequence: CATRRANEKLFF. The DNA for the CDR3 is TGTGCCACCCGCAGGGCTAATGAAAAACTGTTTTTT.

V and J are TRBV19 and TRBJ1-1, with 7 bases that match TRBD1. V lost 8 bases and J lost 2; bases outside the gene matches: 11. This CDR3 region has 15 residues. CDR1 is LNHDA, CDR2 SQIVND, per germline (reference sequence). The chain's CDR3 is CASLGTALVNTEAFF. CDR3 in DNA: TGTGCCAGTCTCGGGACAGCCCTAGTTAACACTGAAGCTTTCTTT.

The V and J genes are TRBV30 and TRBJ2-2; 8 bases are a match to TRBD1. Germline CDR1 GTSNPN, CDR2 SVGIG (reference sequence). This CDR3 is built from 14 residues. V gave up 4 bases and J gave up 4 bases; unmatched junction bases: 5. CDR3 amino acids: CAWTRTGSTGELFF. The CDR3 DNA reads TGTGCCTGGACAAGGACAGGGTCCACCGGGGAGCTGTTTTTT.

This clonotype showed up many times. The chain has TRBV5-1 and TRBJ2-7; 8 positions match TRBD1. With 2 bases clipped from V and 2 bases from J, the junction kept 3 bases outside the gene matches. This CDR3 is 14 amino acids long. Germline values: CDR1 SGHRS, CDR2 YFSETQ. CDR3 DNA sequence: TGCGCCAGCAGCTTCTCAGGGGGCCCCTACGAGCAGTACTTC. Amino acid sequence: CASSFSGGPYEQYF.

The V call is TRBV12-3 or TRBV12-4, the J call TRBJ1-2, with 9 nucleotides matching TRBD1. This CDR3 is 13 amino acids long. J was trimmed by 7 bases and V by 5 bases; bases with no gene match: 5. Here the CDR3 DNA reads TGTGCCAGCAGTGAGGGACAGGGTAGTGGCTACACCTTC. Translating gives CASSEGQGSGYTF.

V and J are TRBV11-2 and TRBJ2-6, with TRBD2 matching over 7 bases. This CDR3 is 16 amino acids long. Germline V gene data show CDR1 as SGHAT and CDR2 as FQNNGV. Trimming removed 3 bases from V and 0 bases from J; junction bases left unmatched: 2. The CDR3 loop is CASSFGGSSGANVLTF. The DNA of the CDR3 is TGTGCCAGCAGCTTCGGCGGGAGCTCTGGGGCCAACGTCCTGACTTTC.

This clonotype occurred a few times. DNA for the CDR3: TGTGCCAGCAGTGACTCGACTAGCGGGGGAGATACGCAGTATTTT. Its translation is CASSDSTSGGDTQYF. The rearrangement joins TRBV6-4 to TRBJ2-3; 12 positions match TRBD2. The CDR3 totals 15 residues. With 0 bases clipped from V and 5 bases from J, the junction kept 0 bases outside the gene matches. Germline values: CDR1 MRHNA, CDR2 SNTAGT.

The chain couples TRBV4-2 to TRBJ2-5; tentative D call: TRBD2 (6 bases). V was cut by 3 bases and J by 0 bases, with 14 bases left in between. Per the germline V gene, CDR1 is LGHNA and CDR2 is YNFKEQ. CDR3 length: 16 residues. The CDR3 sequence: CASSHATSWNQETQYF. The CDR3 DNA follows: TGTGCCAGCAGCCACGCGACTAGTTGGAACCAAGAGACCCAGTACTTC.

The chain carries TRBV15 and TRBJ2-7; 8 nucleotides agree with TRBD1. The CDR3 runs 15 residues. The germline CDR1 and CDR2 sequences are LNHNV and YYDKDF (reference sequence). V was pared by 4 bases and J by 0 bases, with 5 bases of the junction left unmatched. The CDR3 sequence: CATSKGQESSYEQYF. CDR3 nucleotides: TGTGCCACCAGCAAGGGACAGGAAAGCTCCTACGAGCAGTACTTC.

The CDR3 nucleotides read TGTGCCAGCAGATTGGACAGGAGATACACCGGGGAGCTGTTTTTT. This encodes CASRLDRRYTGELFF. V is TRBV13 and J is TRBJ2-2, with TRBD1 identical over 7 bases. The CDR3 runs to 15 residues. V gave up 6 bases and J gave up 3 bases; unmatched junction bases: 7. The germline gives CDR1 PRHDT, CDR2 FYEKMQ (reference sequence).

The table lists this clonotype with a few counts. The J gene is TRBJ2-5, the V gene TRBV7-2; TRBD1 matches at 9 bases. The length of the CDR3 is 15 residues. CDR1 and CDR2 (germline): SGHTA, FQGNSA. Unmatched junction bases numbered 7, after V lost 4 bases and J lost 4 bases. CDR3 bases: TGTGCCAGCAGCTACGGGACAGGGAGGATAGAGACCCAGTACTTC. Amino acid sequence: CASSYGTGRIETQYF. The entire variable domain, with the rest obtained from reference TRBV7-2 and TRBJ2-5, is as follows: GAGVSQSPSNKVTEKGKDVELRCDPISGHTALYWYRQSLGQGLEFLIYFQGNSAPDKSGLPSDRFSAERTGGSVSTLTIQRTQQEDSAVYLCASSYGTGRIETQYFGPGTRLLVL.

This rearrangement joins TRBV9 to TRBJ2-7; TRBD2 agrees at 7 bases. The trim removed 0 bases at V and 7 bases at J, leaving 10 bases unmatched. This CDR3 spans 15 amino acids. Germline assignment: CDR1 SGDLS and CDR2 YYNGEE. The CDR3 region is CASSVGSGIVWEQYF. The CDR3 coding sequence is TGTGCCAGCAGCGTAGGGAGCGGGATAGTGTGGGAGCAGTACTTC. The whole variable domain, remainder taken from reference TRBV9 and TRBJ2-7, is DSGVTQTPKHLITATGQRVTLRCSPRSGDLSVYWYQQSLDQGLQFLIQYYNGEERAKGNILERFSAQQFPDLHSELNLSSLELGDSALYFCASSVGSGIVWEQYFGPGTRLTVT.

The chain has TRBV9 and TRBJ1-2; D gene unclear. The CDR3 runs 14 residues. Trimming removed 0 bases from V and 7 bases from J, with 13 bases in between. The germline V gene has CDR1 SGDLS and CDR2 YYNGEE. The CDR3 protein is CASSVGGLGRGYTF. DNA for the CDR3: TGTGCCAGCAGCGTAGGAGGACTAGGACGTGGCTACACCTTC.

The CDR3 sequence: CASRLAAAGTQYF. In DNA form, the CDR3 reads TGTGCCAGCCGGCTAGCGGCCGCGGGGACCCAGTACTTC. The gene calls are TRBV12-3 or TRBV12-4 and TRBJ2-5; 7 bases agree with TRBD2. The CDR3 length is 13 residues. V trimming: 8 bases; J trimming: 7 bases; junction bases outside the gene matches: 10.

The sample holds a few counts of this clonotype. CDR3 amino acids: CASSPRMGRSPYEQYF. The CDR3 coding sequence is TGTGCCAGCAGCCCTAGGATGGGCAGAAGCCCCTACGAGCAGTACTTC. The chain employs TRBV7-8 and TRBJ2-7; D not resolved. V lost 5 bases, J lost 2 bases, and 19 bases lay in between. CDR3 length equals 16 residues. The germline V gene has CDR1 SGHVS and CDR2 FQNEAQ.

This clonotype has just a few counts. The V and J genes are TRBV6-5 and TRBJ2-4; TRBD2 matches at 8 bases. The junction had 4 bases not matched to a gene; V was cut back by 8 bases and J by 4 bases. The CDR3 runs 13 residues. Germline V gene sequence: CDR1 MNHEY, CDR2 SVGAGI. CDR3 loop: CASHRGGKNIQYF. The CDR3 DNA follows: TGTGCCAGCCATCGGGGGGGAAAAAACATTCAGTACTTC.

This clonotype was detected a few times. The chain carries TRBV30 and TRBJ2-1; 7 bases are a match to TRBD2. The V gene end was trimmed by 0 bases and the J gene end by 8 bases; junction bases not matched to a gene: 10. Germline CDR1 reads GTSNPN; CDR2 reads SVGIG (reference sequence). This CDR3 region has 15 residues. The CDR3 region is CAWSVPSGINYEQFF. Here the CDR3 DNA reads TGTGCCTGGAGTGTCCCAAGCGGGATCAATTATGAGCAGTTCTTC.

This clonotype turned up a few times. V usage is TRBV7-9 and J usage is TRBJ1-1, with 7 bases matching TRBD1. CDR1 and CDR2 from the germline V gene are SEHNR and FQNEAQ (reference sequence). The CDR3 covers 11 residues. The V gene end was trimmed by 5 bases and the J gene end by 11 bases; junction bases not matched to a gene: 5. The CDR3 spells CASSKYRGAFF. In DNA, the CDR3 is TGTGCCAGCAGCAAGTACAGGGGTGCTTTCTTT.

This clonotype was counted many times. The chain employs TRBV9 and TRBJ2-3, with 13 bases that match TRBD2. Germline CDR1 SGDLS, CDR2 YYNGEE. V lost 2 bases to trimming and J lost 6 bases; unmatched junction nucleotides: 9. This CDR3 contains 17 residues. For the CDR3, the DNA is TGTGCCAGCAGCGTTAACCCCGGGACTAGCGGGATGGATACGCAGTATTTT. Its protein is CASSVNPGTSGMDTQYF.